This is a list of T cell receptor beta chains from one sample in a study of CD4+ T cells in melanoma. TCRdb's table, derived via immunoSEQ multiplex PCR, lists solely in-frame clones and lacks some. There are about 50,000 clones in the sample; about 88% occur only once, and 12% lies in the top ten. The sequenced sample consisted of peripheral blood. The receptor source for this set is a human donor with melanoma. CDR3s include the opening cysteine and the closing phenylalanine or tryptophan. D genes are given only for firm matches. Expanded clones are given a class, and other clones once, few, many or no size at all.

size: NA
V: TRBV5-6
J: TRBJ1-1
D: NA
DNA: TGTGCCAGCAGCTTTTACGCAGGTTACCGGGCTGAAGCTTTCTTT
CDR3: CASSFYAGYRAEAFF

size: NA
V: TRBV6-1
J: TRBJ2-4
D: NA
DNA: TGTGCCAGCCGACAGATATTAGCCAAAAACATTCAGTACTTC
CDR3: CASRQILAKNIQYF

size: NA
V: TRBV10-3
J: TRBJ1-6
D: TRBD1
DNA: TGTGCCATCAGTGGACAGGGTAAAGGTAATTCACCCCTCCACTTT
CDR3: CAISGQGKGNSPLHF

size: once
V: TRBV2
J: TRBJ1-3
D: NA
DNA: TGTGCCAGCATTCAGGACGTACAGGGAGGAAACACCATATATTTT
CDR3: CASIQDVQGGNTIYF

size: NA
V: TRBV6-6
J: TRBJ1-5
D: NA
DNA: TGTGCCAGCAGCCAGCCCCGTTATAGCAATCAGCCCCAGCATTTT
CDR3: CASSQPRYSNQPQHF

size: once
V: TRBV11-2
J: TRBJ1-1
D: TRBD1
DNA: TGTGCCAGCAGCTGGACAGGGCCCACTGAAGCTTTCTTT
CDR3: CASSWTGPTEAFF

size: NA
V: TRBV2
J: TRBJ2-3
D: NA
DNA: TGTGCCAGCGGGCCCCGATCCGGCACAGATACGCAGTATTTT
CDR3: CASGPRSGTDTQYF

size: NA
V: TRBV9
J: TRBJ2-1
D: TRBD1
DNA: TGTGCCAGCAGTTCAAGGGGGCTAACCTTGGGGTACAATGAGCAGTTCTTC
CDR3: CASSSRGLTLGYNEQFF

size: NA
V: TRBV6-5
J: TRBJ1-1
D: NA
DNA: TGTGCCAGCAGTTACTCGGTGACAGGTAACACTGAAGCTTTCTTT
CDR3: CASSYSVTGNTEAFF

size: once
V: TRBV6-6
J: TRBJ1-2
D: TRBD1
DNA: TGTGCCAGCAGCCTTGGGACAGGGGCAGTGCTTGGCTACACCTTC
CDR3: CASSLGTGAVLGYTF

size: NA
V: TRBV7-2
J: TRBJ1-1
D: NA
DNA: TGTGCCAGCAGCTTGGTTGAGTGGCCGCTGGGTGAAGCTTTCTTT
CDR3: CASSLVEWPLGEAFF

size: once
V: TRBV2
J: TRBJ1-4
D: TRBD1
DNA: TGTGCCAGCAGTGGTTACAGGGGGGGGGAAAAACTGTTTTTT
CDR3: CASSGYRGGEKLFF

size: NA
V: TRBV7-6
J: TRBJ1-1
D: TRBD1
DNA: TGTGCCAGCAGCTTAGCACAGGGGGCGAGGACTGAAGCTTTCTTT
CDR3: CASSLAQGARTEAFF

size: NA
V: TRBV7-8
J: TRBJ2-3
D: TRBD2
DNA: TGTGCCAGCAGCTCCCCAAACCAACCACTAGCGGGGGGGCCGTGGGATACGCAGTATTTT
CDR3: CASSSPNQPLAGGPWDTQYF

size: NA
V: TRBV19
J: TRBJ2-7
D: NA
DNA: TGTGCCAGTCGGGATTACTACTCCTACGAGCAGTACTTC
CDR3: CASRDYYSYEQYF

size: NA
V: TRBV5-1
J: TRBJ2-2
D: TRBD2
DNA: TGCGCCAGCAGTCCCCGGACTAGCGGGGCAAACACCGGGGAGCTGTTTTTT
CDR3: CASSPRTSGANTGELFF

size: NA
V: TRBV28
J: TRBJ1-5
D: TRBD1
DNA: TGTGCCAGCAGTCGACAGGGCTTCAATCAGCCCCAGCATTTT
CDR3: CASSRQGFNQPQHF

size: NA
V: TRBV18
J: TRBJ2-2
D: NA
DNA: TGTGCCAGCTCACCGACGGAAACAGGGCACGGGGAGCTGTTTTTT
CDR3: CASSPTETGHGELFF

size: NA
V: TRBV4-2
J: TRBJ1-3
D: NA
DNA: TGTGCCAGCAGCCAAGATCTTTGGGGAAACACCATATATTTT
CDR3: CASSQDLWGNTIYF

size: NA
V: TRBV27
J: TRBJ1-2
D: NA
DNA: TGTGCCAGCAGTTTATCTACAGGATCCCACTATGGCTACACCTTC
CDR3: CASSLSTGSHYGYTF

size: NA
V: TRBV4-1
J: TRBJ2-1
D: NA
DNA: TGCGCCAGCAGCGACGGAGATGAGCAGTTCTTC
CDR3: CASSDGDEQFF

size: NA
V: TRBV6-1
J: TRBJ2-7
D: TRBD1
DNA: TGTGCCAGTCGACAAGACAGGGCCGGATCCTACGAGCAGTACTTC
CDR3: CASRQDRAGSYEQYF

size: NA
V: TRBV6-5
J: TRBJ1-1
D: NA
DNA: TGTGCCAGCTCGTCCCAGCTGTACACTGAAGCTTTCTTT
CDR3: CASSSQLYTEAFF

size: NA
V: TRBV14
J: TRBJ1-1
D: NA
DNA: TGTGCCAGCAGCCAGGGTATAGGCACTGAAGCTTTCTTT
CDR3: CASSQGIGTEAFF

size: NA
V: TRBV11-3
J: TRBJ1-1
D: NA
DNA: TGTGCCAGCAGCTTGACAGCGAGGAACACTGAAGCTTTCTTT
CDR3: CASSLTARNTEAFF

size: NA
V: TRBV9
J: TRBJ1-3
D: NA
DNA: TGTGCCAGCAGCGTGGGGGGGCTCTCTGGAAACACCATATATTTT
CDR3: CASSVGGLSGNTIYF

size: NA
V: TRBV19
J: TRBJ2-7
D: NA
DNA: TGTGCCAGTAGTAGAGGGGTCCGGGACGTCTCCTACGAGCAGTACTTC
CDR3: CASSRGVRDVSYEQYF

size: once
V: TRBV12-5
J: TRBJ1-4
D: NA
DNA: TGTGCTAGTGGTTTGGGATGGGGACAAAGAAGTGAAAAACTGTTTTTT
CDR3: CASGLGWGQRSEKLFF

size: once
V: TRBV18
J: TRBJ2-7
D: NA
DNA: TGTGCCAGCTCATTGGGGAGCTCCTACGAGCAGTACTTC
CDR3: CASSLGSSYEQYF

size: NA
V: TRBV2
J: TRBJ2-3
D: NA
DNA: TGTGCCAGCATGGGGGGCGCAGGCACAGATACGCAGTATTTT
CDR3: CASMGGAGTDTQYF

size: NA
V: TRBV6-4
J: TRBJ2-2
D: NA
DNA: TGTGCCAGCAGTGAGGGTTCGGAAACCGGGGAGCTGTTTTTT
CDR3: CASSEGSETGELFF

size: NA
V: TRBV5-5
J: TRBJ1-6
D: NA
DNA: TGTGCCAGCAGCTTAGGTGGATTTAGTAATTCACCCCTCCACTTT
CDR3: CASSLGGFSNSPLHF

size: NA
V: TRBV6-5
J: TRBJ1-2
D: TRBD1
DNA: TGTGCCAGCAGTTACTCGACAGGGGTCCTTAACTATGGCTACACCTTC
CDR3: CASSYSTGVLNYGYTF

size: NA
V: TRBV5-5
J: TRBJ2-7
D: NA
DNA: TGTGCCAGCAGCTTAGTCCAGATGACCTACGAGCAGTACTTC
CDR3: CASSLVQMTYEQYF

size: few
V: TRBV7-3
J: TRBJ1-2
D: TRBD1
DNA: TGTGCCAGCAGCCAGCTCACAGGGGGGCCCTACACCTTC
CDR3: CASSQLTGGPYTF

size: NA
V: TRBV7-6
J: TRBJ2-7
D: NA
DNA: TGTGCCAGCGCGTCCGCCTACGAGCAGTACTTC
CDR3: CASASAYEQYF

size: NA
V: TRBV19
J: TRBJ2-7
D: TRBD2
DNA: TGTGCCAGTAGTTTCCTAGCGGACTACGAGCAGTACTTC
CDR3: CASSFLADYEQYF

size: NA
V: TRBV2
J: TRBJ2-7
D: TRBD1
DNA: TGTGCCAGCAGGAAACCCGGGACAGGGGCCTACGAGCAGTACTTC
CDR3: CASRKPGTGAYEQYF

size: NA
V: TRBV12-5
J: TRBJ1-2
D: TRBD1
DNA: TGTGCTAGTGGTTTGACGCGACAGGGTGGAGACTATGGCTACACCTTC
CDR3: CASGLTRQGGDYGYTF

size: NA
V: TRBV4-1
J: TRBJ1-1
D: NA
DNA: TGCGCCAGCAGCCAAGATCGGGCGTTCGAAGCTTTCTTT
CDR3: CASSQDRAFEAFF

size: NA
V: TRBV7-2
J: TRBJ2-1
D: NA
DNA: TGTGCCAGCCAACCCCGGGGGGCTAGCAGAAATGAGCAGTTCTTC
CDR3: CASQPRGASRNEQFF

size: NA
V: TRBV4-1
J: TRBJ1-1
D: TRBD1
DNA: TGCGCCAGCAGGGGGACAGTCCCCACTGAAGCTTTCTTT
CDR3: CASRGTVPTEAFF

size: NA
V: TRBV5-1
J: TRBJ2-3
D: NA
DNA: TGCGCCAGCAGCCCCCTCCCTGATACGCAGTATTTT
CDR3: CASSPLPDTQYF

size: few
V: TRBV7-2
J: TRBJ1-6
D: NA
DNA: TGTGCGAGCTCGGGTTCTAATTCACCCCTCCACTTT
CDR3: CASSGSNSPLHF

size: NA
V: TRBV6-1
J: TRBJ2-3
D: NA
DNA: TGTGCCAGCAACCTTGAAGGGGGTACGCAGTATTTT
CDR3: CASNLEGGTQYF

size: NA
V: TRBV2
J: TRBJ1-2
D: NA
DNA: TGTGCCAGCAGTGTGGTCTACTATGGCTACACCTTC
CDR3: CASSVVYYGYTF

size: NA
V: TRBV5-1
J: TRBJ2-2
D: NA
DNA: TGCGCCAGCAGCTTAAGCATTCCGAACACCGGGGAGCTGTTTTTT
CDR3: CASSLSIPNTGELFF

size: medium-sized
V: TRBV28
J: TRBJ2-5
D: NA
DNA: TGTGCCAGCAGCAACCGAGGGGGAGCGGAGACCCAGTACTTC
CDR3: CASSNRGGAETQYF

size: NA
V: TRBV5-4
J: TRBJ1-1
D: NA
DNA: TGTGCCAGCAGCTTGGGAGGGGACTGGAACACTGAAGCTTTCTTT
CDR3: CASSLGGDWNTEAFF

size: NA
V: TRBV7-9
J: TRBJ2-3
D: NA
DNA: TGTGCCAGCAGCTTAGATCCAGGTAGCACAGATACGCAGTATTTT
CDR3: CASSLDPGSTDTQYF

size: NA
V: TRBV11-2
J: TRBJ1-1
D: TRBD1
DNA: TGTGCCAGCAGCTTTGGACAGGGCACTGAAGCTTTCTTT
CDR3: CASSFGQGTEAFF

size: once
V: TRBV6-5
J: TRBJ1-1
D: NA
DNA: TGTGCCAGCAGTTACTCGAAAGGGTTTAGGAACACTGAAGCTTTCTTT
CDR3: CASSYSKGFRNTEAFF

size: NA
V: TRBV7-2
J: TRBJ1-2
D: TRBD1
DNA: TGTGCCAGCAGCCATTCCCGGGACAGGGCATATGGCTACACCTTC
CDR3: CASSHSRDRAYGYTF

size: NA
V: TRBV2
J: TRBJ1-6
D: NA
DNA: TGTGCCAGCAGTGAAACAGGGCACTCCTATAATTCACCCCTCCACTTT
CDR3: CASSETGHSYNSPLHF

size: NA
V: TRBV7-9
J: TRBJ2-3
D: NA
DNA: TGTGCCAGCAGCCGGACTCCTAGTAGCACAGATACGCAGTATTTT
CDR3: CASSRTPSSTDTQYF